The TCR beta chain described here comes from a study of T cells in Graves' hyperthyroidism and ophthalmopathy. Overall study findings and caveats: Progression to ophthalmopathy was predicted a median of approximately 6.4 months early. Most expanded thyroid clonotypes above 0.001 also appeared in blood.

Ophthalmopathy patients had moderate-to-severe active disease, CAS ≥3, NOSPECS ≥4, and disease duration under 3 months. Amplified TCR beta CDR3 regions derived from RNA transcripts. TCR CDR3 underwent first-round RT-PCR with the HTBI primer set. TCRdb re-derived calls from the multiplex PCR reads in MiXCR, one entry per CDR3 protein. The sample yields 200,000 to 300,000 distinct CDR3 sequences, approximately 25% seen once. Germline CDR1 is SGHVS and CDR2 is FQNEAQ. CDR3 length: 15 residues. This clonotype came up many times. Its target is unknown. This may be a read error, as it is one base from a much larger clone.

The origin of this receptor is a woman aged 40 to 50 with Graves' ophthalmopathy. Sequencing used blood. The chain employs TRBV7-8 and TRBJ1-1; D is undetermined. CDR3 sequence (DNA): TGTGCCAGCGGCTTAAAGCGGCTTCCCAACACTGAAGCTTTCTTT. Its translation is CASGLKRLPNTEAFF.